This TCR beta chain appears in the sequencing data of a study of T cells in localized non-small cell lung cancer. Germline CDR1 MNHNS, CDR2 SASEGT. V lost 2 bases and J lost 0; bases outside the gene matches: 16. This CDR3 comprises 20 residues. As regards this clone: Its target is not known.

Assay used: immunoSEQ multiplex PCR; TCRdb lists only in-frame clones, some missing. The repertoire holds roughly 50,000 clones, with more than 85% as singletons. General study findings and limits: Appearing in adjacent lung were a median about 50 of the top 100 tumor clones.

This TCR came from a man between 35 and 75 years old with stage I lung adenocarcinoma. This chain joins TRBV6-1 and TRBJ1-5; the match to TRBD1 covers 7 bases. The input for sequencing was peripheral blood, taken before any cancer treatment. The CDR3 loop reads CASSESDRNFVAYSNQPQHF. CDR3 in DNA: TGTGCCAGCAGTGAATCGGACAGGAACTTTGTCGCTTATAGCAATCAGCCCCAGCATTTT.